This is a list of T cell receptor beta chains from one sample in a study of shared clonotypes between healthy human individuals. Sequencing was performed with immunoSEQ multiplex PCR; in TCRdb, only in-frame clones are kept and a portion is missing. The repertoire consists of roughly 650,000 clones, with about 96% occurring once and the leading ten covering approximately 0.057%. The sample consisted of naive CD4+ T cells sorted from blood. The receptors originated from a woman in her thirties in good health. The conserved cysteine and the conserved F or W are not part of the CDR3 here.

v_gene: TRBV2
j_gene: TRBJ2-1
CDR3aa: ASLGALYNEQF

v_gene: TRBV10-1
j_gene: TRBJ2-2
CDR3aa: ASRGLGTGELF

v_gene: TRBV7-9
j_gene: TRBJ1-1
CDR3aa: ASSLALGRPDTEAF

v_gene: TRBV19
j_gene: -
CDR3aa: ASGNLGRLDEQY

v_gene: TRBV4-1
j_gene: TRBJ2-1
CDR3aa: ASSLGLARKPYNEQF

v_gene: TRBV7-2
j_gene: TRBJ1-1
CDR3aa: ASSERSTSKNTEAF

v_gene: TRBV28
j_gene: TRBJ2-7
CDR3aa: ASIPGQGARDYEQY

v_gene: TRBV7-9
j_gene: TRBJ2-1
CDR3aa: ASINLSGGRHEQF

v_gene: TRBV28
j_gene: TRBJ2-1
CDR3aa: ASSIPNEQF

v_gene: TRBV30
j_gene: TRBJ2-7
CDR3aa: AWTAARTTPPKYEQY